This T cell receptor beta chain originates from a study of blood T cell repertoires in COVID-19. Study context: Material from acute and convalescent COVID-19 was sourced from the United States, Italy and Spain.

As processed by the authors: It was from reference gene primer amplification that nucleated cell counts were estimated. Some clones are missing from TCRdb's copy, which holds only in-frame ones; the method was immunoSEQ multiplex PCR. Clone size and the V and J calls come from that table; the DNA yielded D and trimming. The data contain approximately 150,000 clones, approximately 85% of them singletons. V was pared by 2 bases and J by 4 bases, with 12 bases between. Looked up from germline, CDR1 is MGHRA and CDR2 is YSYEKL. This CDR3 is 16 amino acids long. The rearrangement links TRBV4-1 to TRBJ2-6; D is ambiguous. The sequencing sample was made of peripheral blood. This clonotype originated in a man in his sixties with active or convalescent COVID-19. CDR3 residues: CASSQKETAGANVLTF. In DNA form, the CDR3 reads TGCGCCAGCAGCCAAAAAGAAACAGCCGGGGCCAACGTCCTGACTTTC.